The clone carrying this T cell receptor beta chain was observed at least ten times. The antigen is undetermined. TCRdb fed the 5' RACE reads into MiXCR, producing one record per CDR3 protein. This sample has over 20,000 distinct CDR3 sequences; roughly a sixth occur once, and the top ten carry under 30%. This entry comes from a study of CD8 T cells in ankylosing spondylitis. Study-level findings and limits: Disease-linked clones reportedly concentrated significantly in matched ankylosing spondylitis synovial fluid. What seemed typical of ankylosing spondylitis blood was a TCR beta motif built from roughly eight highly homologous variants. A CD8+ phenotype characterized the disease-linked clones, which were relatively rare in peripheral blood.

V lost 1 base and J 0 bases, leaving 8 bases between the germline ends. Germline V gives CDR1 LGHNA, CDR2 YSLEER. The CDR3 runs 15 residues. This sequence originates from a male donor with ankylosing spondylitis or in good health (not recorded which). The chain has TRBV4-3 and TRBJ2-3; D call uncertain. The sequenced sample was blood. Written as DNA, the CDR3 is TGCGCCAGCAGCCAAGGGCCACCTAGCACAGATACGCAGTATTTT. As protein: CASSQGPPSTDTQYF.